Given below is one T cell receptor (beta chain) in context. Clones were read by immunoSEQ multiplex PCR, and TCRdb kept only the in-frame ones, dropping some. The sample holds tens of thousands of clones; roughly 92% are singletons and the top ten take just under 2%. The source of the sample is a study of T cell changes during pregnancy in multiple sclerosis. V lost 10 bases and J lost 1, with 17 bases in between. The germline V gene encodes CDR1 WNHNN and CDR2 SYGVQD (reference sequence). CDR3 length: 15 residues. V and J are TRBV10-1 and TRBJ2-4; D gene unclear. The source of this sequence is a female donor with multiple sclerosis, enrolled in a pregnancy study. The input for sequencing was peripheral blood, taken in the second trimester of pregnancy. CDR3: CATQEAELAKNIQYF. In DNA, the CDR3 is TGCGCCACGCAAGAGGCGGAGCTCGCCAAAAACATTCAGTACTTC.